This T cell receptor beta chain was found in a study of naive CD8 T cells in extremely preterm neonates. General study points: Relative to older groups, preterm infants had shorter, less trimmed CDR3s with fewer N additions. Preterm neonates had significantly lower iChao1 richness than other age groups. CDR3 nucleotide sharing was 2.7% in preterm, around 0.43% term, 0.03% to 0.035% children, about 0.01% adults.

Elective cesarean births at roughly 37-41 weeks, without labor or membrane rupture, supplied the cord blood. Of note for this clone: The antigen is undetermined.

Germline lookup yields CDR1 MNHEY and CDR2 SVGAGI. The J segment lost 4 bases and the V segment lost 2 bases, leaving 0 bases of the junction unmatched. The length of the CDR3 is 14 residues. TCRdb's copy holds only in-frame clones and misses some; the assay was immunoSEQ multiplex PCR. The sample shows roughly 5,100 clones, about 97% of them seen only once. The source is a newborn in good health. The chain employs TRBV6-5 and TRBJ1-2, with 11 bases aligning to TRBD1. Sequenced material: naive CD8+ T cells from cord blood. CDR3 nucleotides: TGTGCCAGCAGTTACGGACAGGGGGCCTATGGCTACACCTTC. Translating it yields CASSYGQGAYGYTF.